These 11 T cell receptor beta chains came from one sample sequenced in a study of molecular identifiers for immune sequencing clone quantification. TCRdb recomputed calls from the PCR reads with MiXCR, one row per CDR3 protein. The repertoire has roughly 630,000 distinct CDR3 sequences, roughly 27% of them found once; the top ten carry about 0.78%. Material: naive CD8+ T cells from blood, with Jurkat cell RNA spiked in. Subset denoted: FACS-sorted CD8+CD4-CCR7+CD45RA+ naive T cells. The receptors originated from a human donor in good health. Some libraries in this study had Jurkat cell RNA spiked in.

This clonotype was seen ten or more times. CDR3 sequence (DNA): TGCGCCAGCAGTCAATCGCCCGTACCCCCGGGACAGGGGGCGGCTGAGCAGTTCTTC. It encodes CASSQSPVPPGQGAAEQFF. The V call is TRBV23-1, the J call TRBJ2-1; 12 bases align to TRBD1. TRBV23-1 is noted as an ORF with a role that remains uncertain. The ends lost 0 bases at V and 9 bases at J; junction bases unmatched: 15. The CDR3 has 19 amino acids.

Ten or more counts support this clonotype. The chain employs TRBV12-3 or TRBV12-4 and TRBJ1-1; 7 nucleotides match TRBD1. The CDR3 runs to 14 residues. J gave up 0 bases and V 8 bases, and 6 bases lay outside the gene matches. In DNA, the CDR3 is TGTGCCAGCCGGGACAGCGAGATGAACACTGAAGCTTTCTTT. Amino acid sequence: CASRDSEMNTEAFF.

A word on this clonotype: A much larger clone sits a single nucleotide away, making a read error possible. The rearrangement uses TRBV7-9 and TRBJ2-7; 9 nucleotides align to TRBD2. The germline V gene encodes CDR1 SEHNR and CDR2 FQNEAQ (reference sequence). The CDR3 spans 16 residues. With V trimmed by 3 bases and J by 5 bases, 11 bases remained unmatched. The CDR3 nucleotides read TGTGCCAGCAGCTTTAAAGCGCGGGGGGGAGTCCACGAGCAGTACTTC. Translation: CASSFKARGGVHEQYF.

Many counts were recorded for this clonotype. The chain links TRBV12-3 or TRBV12-4 to TRBJ1-5, with D hard to call. The CDR3 sequence is 14 residues long. The V and J ends lost 0 bases and 7 bases respectively, with 10 bases between them. As DNA, the CDR3 is TGTGCCAGCAGTTTAGCGTTGACTTTGCAGCCCCAGCATTTT. The encoded protein is CASSLALTLQPQHF.

This clonotype occurred many times. The chain combines TRBV4-3 with TRBJ2-7, with 9 bases lining up with TRBD1. Germline CDR1 reads LGHNA; CDR2 reads YSLEER. The CDR3 runs 15 residues. Trimming removed 1 base from V and 3 bases from J; junction bases left unmatched: 4. The chain's CDR3 is CASSQGRTGDYEQYF. CDR3 DNA: TGCGCCAGCAGCCAAGGACGGACAGGGGACTACGAGCAGTACTTC.

This rearrangement joins TRBV4-3 to TRBJ1-5, with D uncertain. This CDR3 has 16 residues. Trimming took off 4 bases at V and 4 bases at J, with 17 bases between the two ends. Germline V lookup: CDR1 LGHNA, CDR2 YSLEER. The CDR3 sequence is CASSLGPRVSNQPQHF. CDR3 sequence (DNA): TGCGCCAGCAGCCTGGGTCCGAGGGTTTCTAATCAGCCCCAGCATTTT.

This clonotype has a handful of counts. The J gene is TRBJ1-1, the V gene TRBV30, with 8 nucleotides matching TRBD1. Trimming cost V 0 bases and J 5 bases; bases outside gene matches: 8. This CDR3 comprises 15 residues. The germline gives CDR1 GTSNPN, CDR2 SVGIG (reference sequence). CDR3 in DNA: TGTGCCTGGAGTGTACGTCCAGGGGGCTTAACTGAAGCTTTCTTT. It codes for CAWSVRPGGLTEAFF.

This clonotype was observed once. The conserved phenylalanine or tryptophan is not found at the CDR3 terminus, so this likely reflects a read error. The DNA is left out, because the CDR3 cannot be placed on it with certainty; the CDR3 is given as TCRdb lists it. The rearrangement joins TRBV7-9 to TRBJ2-2. Counting both end residues, the CDR3 totals 10 amino acids. Germline values: CDR1 SEHNR, CDR2 FQNEAQ (reference sequence). The CDR3 spells CASLGGELLL.

Of note for this clonotype: A single base separates this from a much larger clone, so it may be a read error. The rearrangement joins TRBV30 to TRBJ1-4; D uncertain. The CDR3 loop spans 12 amino acids. Germline values: CDR1 GTSNPN, CDR2 SVGIG (reference sequence). The DNA of the CDR3 is TGTGCCCGGAGCGAGACTAATGAAAAACTGTTTTTT. Protein sequence: CARSETNEKLFF.

This rearrangement joins TRBV6-2 or TRBV6-3 to TRBJ2-2, with D unclear. Trimming took 4 bases from V and 13 from J, leaving 19 bases between them. Germline assignment: CDR1 MNHEY and CDR2 SVGEGT. The CDR3 has 14 residues. CDR3 in amino acids: CASSSVGFLLWLFF. The CDR3 DNA reads as TGTGCCAGCAGTTCGGTTGGCTTTTTGTTGTGGCTGTTTTTT.

This clonotype occurred many times. V usage is TRBV28 and J usage is TRBJ1-5; D not certain. Germline V gene data show CDR1 as MDHEN and CDR2 as SYDVKM. V lost 6 bases to trimming and J lost 0 bases, with 12 bases between them. The CDR3 is 15 residues long. The CDR3 sequence: CASSPHTASNQPQHF. The CDR3, as DNA: TGTGCCAGCAGCCCTCACACAGCTAGCAATCAGCCCCAGCATTTT. Variable domain in full (rest from reference TRBV28 and TRBJ1-5): DVKVTQSSRYLVKRTGEKVFLECVQDMDHENMFWYRQDPGLGLRLIYFSYDVKMKEKGDIPEGYSVSREKKERFSLILESASTNQTSMYLCASSPHTASNQPQHFGDGTRLSIL.